These 14 T cell receptor beta chains originate from one sample sequenced in a study of lymphopenia after photon versus proton radiotherapy. TCRdb's table, derived via immunoSEQ multiplex PCR, lists solely in-frame clones and lacks some. The sample consists of 68,000 or so clones, roughly 88% of them appearing once. The specimen was peripheral blood, collected from a patient treated with photon-based radiotherapy. All receptors derive from a woman aged 70-85 years with pancreatic cancer.

V and J are TRBV7-2 and TRBJ1-1; D may be TRBD1 (5 bases). The CDR3 has 15 residues. Germline CDR1 SGHTA, CDR2 FQGNSA. Trimming cost V 2 bases and J 1 base, with 11 bases left between them. Written as DNA, the CDR3 is TGTGCCAGCAGCTTAATCGGGGCGTCGAACACTGAAGCTTTCTTT. This translates into CASSLIGASNTEAFF.

This chain joins TRBV4-3 and TRBJ2-7; D is perhaps TRBD1 or TRBD2 (5 bases each). Trimming left V 6 bases short and J 5 bases short, with 14 bases between. Germline V gives CDR1 LGHNA, CDR2 YSLEER. The CDR3 totals 13 residues. The CDR3 DNA reads as TGCGCCAGCAGTCGAGGGGCGCAGGACGAGCAGTACTTC. Translated: CASSRGAQDEQYF.

The V gene is TRBV4-3, the J gene TRBJ1-4; 7 positions match TRBD1. The CDR3 has 16 residues. Unmatched junction bases numbered 6, after V lost 3 bases and J lost 2 bases. From germline, CDR1 is LGHNA and CDR2 YSLEER. In DNA form, the CDR3 reads TGCGCCAGCAGCCATCGAAAGGGGGCGACTAATGAAAAACTGTTTTTT. Its protein product is CASSHRKGATNEKLFF.

The gene calls are TRBV30 and TRBJ2-3, with TRBD1 as a possible D gene (6 bases). From germline, CDR1 is GTSNPN and CDR2 SVGIG (reference sequence). Trimming cost V 1 base and J 5 bases, with 19 bases left between them. The CDR3 has 16 residues. CDR3 nucleotide sequence: TGTGCCTGGAGTGCCGATACAGGGTTAAATGGAGATACGCAGTATTTT. The encoded protein is CAWSADTGLNGDTQYF. The full variable domain, in which reference TRBV30 and TRBJ2-3 provide the parts outside the CDR3, is SQTIHQWPATLVQPVGSPLSLECTVEGTSNPNLYWYRQAAGRGLQLLFYSVGIGQISSEVPQNLSASRPQDRQFILSSKKLLLSDSGFYLCAWSADTGLNGDTQYFGPGTRLTVL.

The V call is TRBV25-1, the J call TRBJ2-3; possible D gene TRBD1, 6 bases. Between the trimmed V and J ends, which lost 5 bases and 6 bases, there was a span of 6 bases. The CDR3 sequence is 11 residues long. Germline CDR1 reads MGHDK; CDR2 reads SYGVNS. The CDR3 spells CASSTGDTQYF. The DNA of the CDR3 is TGTGCCAGCAGTACAGGGGATACGCAGTATTTT.

The genes are TRBV29-1 and TRBJ2-3; 8 nucleotides match TRBD2. V was clipped by 1 base and J by 0 bases; unmatched bases: 3. The germline V gene encodes CDR1 SQVTM and CDR2 ANQGSEA. CDR3 size: 15 residues. This CDR3 is CSVEGTSYSTDTQYF. CDR3 DNA sequence: TGCAGCGTTGAAGGGACTAGCTATAGCACAGATACGCAGTATTTT.

The chain employs TRBV19 and TRBJ1-4; the D gene is possibly TRBD1 (5 bases). The V gene lost 0 bases and the J gene lost 14 bases, with 19 bases spanning the gap. Per the germline V gene, CDR1 is LNHDA and CDR2 is SQIVND (reference sequence). The CDR3 is 15 amino acids. CDR3 DNA sequence: TGTGCCAGTAGTATAGACCCTCGGACATTTGGGAGGCTGTTTTTT. It specifies CASSIDPRTFGRLFF.

The chain carries TRBV27 and TRBJ2-7; maybe TRBD2 (6 bases). The length of the CDR3 is 14 residues. The germline CDR1 and CDR2 sequences are MNHEY and SMNVEV (reference sequence). The germline V and J ends were trimmed by 0 bases and 6 bases, with 12 bases remaining between them. The CDR3 coding sequence is TGTGCCAGCAGTTTATCGGGGGGTCATAGCGAGCAGTACTTC. This encodes CASSLSGGHSEQYF.

The chain combines TRBV5-5 with TRBJ1-3; D not resolved. The V end lost 0 bases, the J end lost 4 bases, and 17 bases lay between the germline ends. The CDR3 totals 17 residues. The germline gives CDR1 SGHKS, CDR2 YYEKEE (reference sequence). CDR3 loop: CASSLEVPGSSGNTIYF. In DNA form, the CDR3 reads TGTGCCAGCAGCTTGGAAGTTCCGGGATCATCAGGAAACACCATATATTTT. Variable domain in full (rest from reference TRBV5-5 and TRBJ1-3): DAGVTQSPTHLIKTRGQQVTLRCSPISGHKSVSWYQQVLGQGPQFIFQYYEKEERGRGNFPDRFSARQFPNYSSELNVNALLLGDSALYLCASSLEVPGSSGNTIYFGEGSWLTVV.

V is TRBV2 and J is TRBJ2-1; perhaps TRBD2 as D (7 bases). With 6 bases removed from V and 10 bases from J, the gap between germline ends came to 25 bases. The CDR3 is 16 amino acids. Germline CDR1 reads SNHLY; CDR2 reads FYNNEI. CDR3 nucleotide sequence: TGTGCCAGCAGCAGGTCCCGGGACTTCCGCGGGGGCGAGCAGTTCTTC. Amino acids: CASSRSRDFRGGEQFF.

The chain uses TRBV27 and TRBJ2-3, with TRBD1 identical over 8 bases. After removal of 4 bases from V and 4 bases from J, the junction contained 10 bases not matched to a gene. The CDR3 is 16 amino acids. Germline V CDR1 and CDR2: MNHEY, SMNVEV (reference sequence). Here the CDR3 reads CASSSLPGGLADTQYF. In DNA, the CDR3 is TGTGCCAGCAGTTCCCTCCCAGGGGGCCTGGCAGATACGCAGTATTTT.

The CDR3, as DNA: TGTGCCAGCAGTTGGGGCGGGAGGGTCCCCTCTAGCACAGATACGCAGTATTTT. Protein sequence: CASSWGGRVPSSTDTQYF. The J gene is TRBJ2-3, the V gene TRBV28, with 9 nucleotides matching TRBD2. V lost 4 bases, J lost 0 bases, and 11 bases stayed unmatched. This CDR3 has 18 amino acids. CDR1 MDHEN and CDR2 SYDVKM come from the germline V gene.

This rearrangement joins TRBV4-3 to TRBJ1-2; 11 positions agree with TRBD1. V trimming: 1 base; J trimming: 8 bases; junction bases outside the gene matches: 6. The CDR3 runs to 15 residues. Germline CDR1 reads LGHNA; CDR2 reads YSLEER. The CDR3 DNA is TGCGCCAGCAGCCAAGCCGGACAGGGGGCTGGCGGCTACACCTTC. Amino acid sequence: CASSQAGQGAGGYTF.

J is TRBJ2-2 and V is TRBV6-1; 7 bases match TRBD1. With 6 bases clipped from V and 7 bases from J, the junction kept 11 bases outside the gene matches. There are 15 residues in the CDR3. Germline CDR1 and CDR2: MNHNS and SASEGT. CDR3 amino acids: CASSGRDSGGGELFF. Written as DNA, the CDR3 is TGTGCCAGCAGCGGTCGGGACAGCGGAGGCGGGGAGCTGTTTTTT.